This T cell receptor beta chain was identified in a study of blood T cell repertoires in COVID-19. Background on the study: Samples came from the United States, Italy and Spain, spanning acute and convalescent COVID-19. T cells, B-cell-depleted T cells, or PBMCs provided the cDNA or gDNA that served as material.

Germline V gene data show CDR1 as SNHLY and CDR2 as FYNNEI. V lost 6 bases and J lost 3; bases outside the gene matches: 2. The length of the CDR3 is 13 residues. Measured with immunoSEQ multiplex PCR; TCRdb has only the in-frame clones, and not every one. Here the sample spans 60,000 to 65,000 clones, roughly 90% being singletons. Sequencing was done on a sample of peripheral blood. The receptor comes from a man aged 50-59 years with active COVID-19. This chain links TRBV2 with TRBJ1-5, with 7 nucleotides matching TRBD1. CDR3 sequence reads: CASRTGYNQPQHF. The CDR3 DNA follows: TGTGCCAGCAGGACAGGGTACAATCAGCCCCAGCATTTT.